This is a list of T cell receptor beta chains from one sample in a study of cytomegalovirus exposure and HLA in healthy donors. The method was immunoSEQ multiplex PCR; TCRdb's version includes in-frame clones alone and lacks a portion of them. The data contain hundreds of thousands of clones, around 80% of them singletons. The sample comprised PBMCs. The receptor set was obtained from a man aged 35-49 years in good health and CMV-seronegative. Each CDR3 is given with its conserved first and last residue.

cdr3_aa	v_call
CASSLGLNPDEQFF	TRBV7-9
CATSRDQGTTFYEQYF	TRBV15
CASSLARRTDEQYF	TRBV5-4
CASSLYGLAETPWNEQFF	TRBV18
CASSLYRSNTEAFF	TRBV5-6
CASSILSGNQPQHF	TRBV19
CASSPRQASGGYGYTF	TRBV27
CASSYPGTKYNEQFF	TRBV6-5
CASSPPQGTEAFF	TRBV7-9
CATSSYRGANEKLFF	TRBV15
CASSLSGGLQPQHF	TRBV27
CASSVAGNREKLFF	TRBV5-1
CASSRLNTGETQYF	TRBV19
CASSASDRVKNSPLHF	TRBV27
CASSWFVGTVVAFF	TRBV28
CASSTTGQGRGGYTF	TRBV19
CASSDRNYGYTF	TRBV19
CASSSDRNTIYF	TRBV7-2
CASSPSGRGYEQYF	TRBV19
CASSQEWDRGLYEQYF	TRBV4-3
CASSYSPGGTEAFF	TRBV6-5
CASSEARPPPDTQYF	TRBV25-1
CASSEFRGGNTEAFF	TRBV25-1
CASSVPLTEEVDTQYF	TRBV9
CASSIDRGGSYNEQFF	TRBV19
CASHVGAALEEAFF	TRBV28
CASSQERSRQQGNTIYF	TRBV4-3
CAISETGLNYEQYF	TRBV10-3
CASSKKEIIGSNQPQHF	TRBV21-1
CASSAGTSGGASTDTQYF	TRBV9
CASSSGVGGNYETQYF	TRBV11-3